These 8 T cell receptor beta chains were all obtained from the same sample, sequenced in a study of cytomegalovirus exposure and HLA in healthy donors (dated by TCRdb to 2015 to 2018). Receptor amplification or capture employed the immunoSEQ multiplex PCR assay. TCRdb mirrors the immuneACCESS table, restricted to in-frame sequences. Some clones are absent from its copies; in checked studies, under half trace to an unresolved V gene, and the reason for the others is unknown. The sample table contains some 120,000 clones; only one count was recorded for about 90% of them. The biggest ten clones account for approximately 2.1% of the sample. The sequenced material came from PBMCs. Every receptor here comes from a woman aged 18-29 years in good health and CMV-seronegative.

The CDR3 sequence: CASSHWEGTGELFF. CDR3 in DNA: TGCGCCAGCAGCCATTGGGAGGGCACCGGGGAGCTGTTTTTT. V usage is TRBV4-1 and J usage is TRBJ2-2; 7 bases are a match to TRBD2. Trimming removed 3 bases from V and 4 bases from J; junction bases left unmatched: 2. The CDR3 spans 14 residues. The germline V gene encodes CDR1 MGHRA and CDR2 YSYEKL.

This sequence joins TRBV6-6 and TRBJ2-3; D call uncertain. This CDR3 is built from 13 residues. Per germline, CDR1 MNHNY and CDR2 SVGAGI (reference sequence). V lost 4 bases and J 2 bases, leaving 7 bases between the germline ends. In nucleotides, the CDR3 is TGTGCCAGCAGTTTGTCTAACACAGATACGCAGTATTTT. This sequence encodes CASSLSNTDTQYF.

This clone has only one observation. The chain couples TRBV27 to TRBJ2-7, with 9 bases lining up with TRBD2. Germline V gene data show CDR1 as MNHEY and CDR2 as SMNVEV (reference sequence). V shed 6 bases, J shed 6 bases, and the junction held 6 bases outside the gene matches. The CDR3 has 13 amino acids. The CDR3 region has the DNA TGTGCCAGCAGCTATAGCGGGAGTCTCGAGCAGTACTTC. Protein sequence: CASSYSGSLEQYF.

The gene calls are TRBV4-2 and TRBJ1-4; the match to TRBD1 covers 9 bases. Germline CDR1 is LGHNA and CDR2 is YNFKEQ. The CDR3 runs 15 residues. With V trimmed by 0 bases and J by 10 bases, 6 bases remained unmatched. The DNA for the CDR3 is TGTGCCAGCAGCCAAGATCGGACAGGGGTTGGAAAACTGTTTTTT. This sequence encodes CASSQDRTGVGKLFF.

The V call is TRBV7-9, the J call TRBJ2-7, with 11 bases matching TRBD2. There are 14 residues in the CDR3. Germline assignment: CDR1 SEHNR and CDR2 FQNEAQ (reference sequence). The junction had 4 bases not matched to a gene; V was cut back by 5 bases and J by 4 bases. The CDR3 region has the DNA TGTGCCAGCAGCCGTAGCGGGGGGGATTACGAGCAGTACTTC. Translated: CASSRSGGDYEQYF.

The chain combines TRBV5-6 with TRBJ2-7; TRBD2 aligns across 13 bases. Germline-derived CDR1 and CDR2 are SGHDT and YYEEEE. J lost 3 bases, V lost 5 bases, and 14 bases had no gene match. The CDR3 totals 18 residues. CDR3 region: CASRPRTSGRGVRYEQYF. The CDR3 DNA sequence: TGTGCCAGCAGACCAAGGACTAGCGGGAGAGGGGTGCGCTACGAGCAGTACTTC.

Here the CDR3 reads CASRVDRGVYEQYF. Here the CDR3 DNA reads TGTGCCAGCAGGGTGGACAGGGGGGTCTACGAGCAGTACTTC. The rearrangement joins TRBV6-5 to TRBJ2-7, with 10 bases that match TRBD1. Germline V gene sequence: CDR1 MNHEY, CDR2 SVGAGI. The CDR3 consists of 14 residues. V dropped 6 bases and J dropped 3; count of bases not matched to a gene: 5.

This clone was found once. This chain links TRBV25-1 with TRBJ2-5, with 8 nucleotides matching TRBD1. There are 12 residues in the CDR3. The V and J ends lost 7 bases and 7 bases, in that order; junction bases with no gene match: 5. CDR1 is MGHDK, CDR2 SYGVNS, per germline. CDR3 in DNA: TGTGCCAGCACCGGACAGGGAGGGACCCAGTACTTC. It specifies CASTGQGGTQYF.